A selection of T cell receptor beta chains follows, all from one sample in a study of blood T cells in healthy people across ages. TCRdb fed the 5' RACE reads into MiXCR, producing one record per CDR3 protein. The sample shows 700,000 to 900,000 distinct CDR3 sequences, about 55% of them seen only once. Material: blood. These TCRs come from a man older than 75 in good health. CDR3s include the opening cysteine and the closing phenylalanine or tryptophan. Each record gives: CDR3 protein, CDR3 DNA, J gene, V gene, D gene, clone size. A D gene is named only where the DNA matches it firmly. A row's size may be missing; if present it is once, few, many or a size class.

CASSPLVAVYEQYF TGCGCCAGCAGCCCACTTGTAGCGGTCTACGAGCAGTACTTC TRBJ2-7 TRBV4-1 NA few
CASSPPSQETQYF TGTGCCAGCAGCCCCCCGAGCCAAGAGACCCAGTACTTC TRBJ2-5 TRBV7-2 NA few
CASSFAQGAQGPLHF TGTGCCAGCAGCTTCGCCCAGGGGGCTCAGGGACCCCTCCACTTT TRBJ1-6 TRBV7-9 TRBD1 few
CASSLAAQVIYNEQFF TGTGCCAGCAGCTTAGCGGCCCAGGTTATCTACAATGAGCAGTTCTTC TRBJ2-1 TRBV7-2 NA NA
CASSPLRSVYNEQFF TGTGCCAGCTCACCACTCCGCTCGGTTTACAATGAGCAGTTCTTC TRBJ2-1 TRBV18 NA NA
CASSGGAGSSYNEQFF TGCGCCAGCAGCGGGGGGGCAGGGAGCTCCTACAATGAGCAGTTCTTC TRBJ2-1 TRBV5-1 NA NA
CSVTPARGGAVETQYF TGCAGCGTAACCCCAGCCCGTGGGGGCGCGGTAGAGACCCAGTACTTC TRBJ2-5 TRBV29-1 NA few
CASSFDTGDGYTF TGTGCCAGCAGTTTTGATACAGGGGATGGCTACACCTTC TRBJ1-2 TRBV6-5 TRBD1 few
CASGLAQQGSGGYTF TGTGCTAGTGGTTTGGCACAACAGGGTTCGGGTGGCTACACCTTC TRBJ1-2 TRBV12-5 NA few
CASSPGTGTLYGYTF TGTGCCAGCAGTCCCGGGACAGGGACACTATATGGCTACACCTTC TRBJ1-2 TRBV6-1 TRBD1 NA
CASSVGDFYEQYF TGTGCCAGCAGCGTAGGGGATTTCTACGAGCAGTACTTC TRBJ2-7 TRBV9 NA many
CASSPRGGASRYAYF TGTGCCAGCAGCCCCAGGGGGGGAGCGAGTAGATACGCGTATTTT TRBJ2-3 TRBV6-2/TRBV6-3 NA NA
CASSLGQNRYGYTF TGTGCCAGCAGCTTGGGTCAGAACCGCTATGGCTACACCTTC TRBJ1-2 TRBV5-6 NA NA
CSARDPGGRTDTQYF TGCAGTGCTAGAGATCCGGGGGGACGGACAGATACGCAGTATTTT TRBJ2-3 TRBV20-1 TRBD2 few
CASSQGHQGLAGVNEQFF TGTGCCAGCAGCCAAGGCCACCAGGGACTAGCGGGAGTGAATGAGCAGTTCTTC TRBJ2-1 TRBV4-2 TRBD2 few
CSARATPEAGYRYAYF TGCAGTGCTAGAGCCACGCCGGAGGCAGGGTATAGATACGCGTATTTT TRBJ2-3 TRBV20-1 NA NA
CASSPPGTSGRNIQYF TGTGCCAGCAGCCCCCCCGGGACTAGCGGGAGAAACATTCAGTACTTC TRBJ2-4 TRBV9 TRBD2 few
CSAQGASGTVEQYF TGCAGTGCTCAAGGGGCTAGCGGTACTGTGGAGCAGTACTTC TRBJ2-5 TRBV20-1 TRBD2 NA
CACSFRLAGYNEQFF TGTGCCTGCAGCTTCCGACTAGCGGGATACAATGAGCAGTTCTTC TRBJ2-1 TRBV9 TRBD2 NA
CASSDRGISYEQYF TGTGCCAGCAGCGACAGGGGTATCAGCTACGAGCAGTACTTC TRBJ2-7 TRBV11-2 TRBD1 few
CASSFLKGDNSPLHF TGTGCCAGCAGTTTTCTAAAGGGAGATAATTCACCCCTCCACTTT TRBJ1-6 TRBV28 NA NA
CASSAGTTYKEQFF TGTGCCAGCAGCGCAGGGACCACTTACAAGGAGCAGTTCTTC TRBJ2-1 TRBV9 NA NA
CASNAGLAGGPLNTQYF TGTGCCAGCAATGCGGGACTAGCGGGAGGGCCCCTCAATACGCAGTATTTT TRBJ2-3 TRBV2 TRBD2 few
CASSEWGNMNTEAFF TGTGCCAGCAGTGAATGGGGCAACATGAACACTGAAGCTTTCTTT TRBJ1-1 TRBV25-1 NA NA
CATNRGSGEQYF TGTGCCACGAACAGGGGATCAGGGGAGCAGTACTTC TRBJ2-7 TRBV12-3/TRBV12-4 TRBD1 many
CSVWDRGNTEAFF TGCAGCGTCTGGGACAGGGGGAACACTGAAGCTTTCTTT TRBJ1-1 TRBV29-1 TRBD1 NA
CASQPGSGARDTQYF TGCGCCAGCCAGCCGGGATCGGGGGCGCGGGATACGCAGTATTTT TRBJ2-3 TRBV5-1 NA NA
CASSQDLRGRYEQYF TGCGCCAGCAGCCAAGATCTACGTGGGCGATACGAGCAGTACTTC TRBJ2-7 TRBV4-1 NA once
CASSLVREETQYF TGTGCCAGCAGCTTAGTCAGGGAAGAGACCCAGTACTTC TRBJ2-5 TRBV7-2 NA many
CSVEPTGAGNYGYTF TGCAGCGTTGAACCGACAGGGGCGGGTAACTATGGCTACACCTTC TRBJ1-2 TRBV29-1 TRBD1 few
CASSFAGIGQFF TGTGCCAGCAGTTTTGCAGGGATCGGGCAGTTCTTC TRBJ2-1 TRBV12-3/TRBV12-4 NA few